This T cell receptor beta chain appears in the sequencing data of a study of blood T cell repertoires in COVID-19. As for the study in general: Samples taken during acute and convalescent COVID-19 were collected in the United States, Italy and Spain.

Sequenced by immunoSEQ multiplex PCR; TCRdb stores in-frame clones only, minus some. The sample contains under 150,000 clones, around 86% of which appear only once. The CDR3 covers 15 residues. With V trimmed by 3 bases and J by 2 bases, 4 bases remained unmatched. Looked up from germline, CDR1 is MNHEY and CDR2 is SVGAGI. The receptor was isolated from a man aged 50 to 60 with active COVID-19. Material for sequencing was peripheral blood. The chain carries TRBV6-5 and TRBJ2-7; 10 nucleotides line up with TRBD1. The DNA of the CDR3 is TGTGCCAGCAGTTATTTGGGACAGGGGACCTACGAGCAGTACTTC. Its translation is CASSYLGQGTYEQYF.